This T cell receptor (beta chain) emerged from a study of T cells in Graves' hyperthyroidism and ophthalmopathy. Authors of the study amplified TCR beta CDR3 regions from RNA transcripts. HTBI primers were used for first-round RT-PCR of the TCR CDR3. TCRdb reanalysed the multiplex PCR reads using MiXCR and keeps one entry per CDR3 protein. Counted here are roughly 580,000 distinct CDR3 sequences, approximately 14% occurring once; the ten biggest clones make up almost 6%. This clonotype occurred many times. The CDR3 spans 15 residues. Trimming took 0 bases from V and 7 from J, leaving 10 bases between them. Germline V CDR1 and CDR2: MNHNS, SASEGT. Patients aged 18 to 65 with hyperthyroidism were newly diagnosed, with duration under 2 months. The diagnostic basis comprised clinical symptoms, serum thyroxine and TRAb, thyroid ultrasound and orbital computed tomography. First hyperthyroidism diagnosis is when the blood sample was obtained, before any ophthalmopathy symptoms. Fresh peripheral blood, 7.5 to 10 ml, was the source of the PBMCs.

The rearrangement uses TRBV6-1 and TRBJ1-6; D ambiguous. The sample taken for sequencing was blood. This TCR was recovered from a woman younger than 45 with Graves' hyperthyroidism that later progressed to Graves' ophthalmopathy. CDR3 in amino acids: CASSEAGRGNSPLHF. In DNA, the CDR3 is TGTGCCAGCAGTGAAGCGGGTCGGGGAAATTCACCCCTCCACTTT.